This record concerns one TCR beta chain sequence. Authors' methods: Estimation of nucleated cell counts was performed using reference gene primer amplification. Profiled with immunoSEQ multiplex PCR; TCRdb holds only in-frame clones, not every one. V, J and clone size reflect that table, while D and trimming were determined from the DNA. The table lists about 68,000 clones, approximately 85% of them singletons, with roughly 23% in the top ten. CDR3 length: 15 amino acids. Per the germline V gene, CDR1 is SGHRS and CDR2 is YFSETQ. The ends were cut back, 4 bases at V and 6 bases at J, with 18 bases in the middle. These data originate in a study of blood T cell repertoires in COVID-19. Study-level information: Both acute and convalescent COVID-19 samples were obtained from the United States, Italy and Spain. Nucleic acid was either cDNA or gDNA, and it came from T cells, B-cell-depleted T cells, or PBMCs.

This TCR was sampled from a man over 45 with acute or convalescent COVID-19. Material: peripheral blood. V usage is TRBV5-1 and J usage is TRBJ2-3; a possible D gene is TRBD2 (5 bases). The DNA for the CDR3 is TGCGCCAGCAGCGCTGCGGGTGCCCCTCGGGATACGCAGTATTTT. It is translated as CASSAAGAPRDTQYF. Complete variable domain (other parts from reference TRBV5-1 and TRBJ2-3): KAGVTQTPRYLIKTRGQQVTLSCSPISGHRSVSWYQQTPGQGLQFLFEYFSETQRNKGNFPGRFSGRQFSNSRSEMNVSTLELGDSALYLCASSAAGAPRDTQYFGPGTRLTVL.